This passage covers 23 T cell receptor beta chains from one sample sequenced in a study of T cells in women clearing cervical HPV infection. The data were produced by immunoSEQ multiplex PCR, yet TCRdb's version contains in-frame clones alone and is incomplete. The sample spans under 45,000 clones; the ten largest clones claim less than 6%. The sequencing sample was made of blood buffy coat. The receptors stem from a woman between 18 and 75 years old with a cervical HPV16 infection that either progressed to CIN3+ or cleared (not recorded which).

CDR3 loop: CASSPGQGQPQHF. The DNA read from the CDR3 is TGCGCCAGCTCCCCGGGACAGGGTCAGCCC. The genes are TRBV10-1 and TRBJ1-5; TRBD1 agrees at 9 bases. The read finishes 3 residues shy of the CDR3 end, and the germline J gene is used to complete it. The CDR3 runs to 13 residues. Germline CDR1 WNHNN, CDR2 SYGVQD (reference sequence). With V trimmed by 8 bases and J by 6 bases, 5 bases remained unmatched.

A note on this clone: The read is 3 residues too short to cover the CDR3 end, so that end is filled in from the germline J gene. The chain links TRBV20-1 to TRBJ2-3; D possibly corresponds to TRBD2 (6 bases). The length of the CDR3 is 16 residues. Germline V CDR1 and CDR2: DFQATT, SNEGSKA (reference sequence). Trimming removed 0 bases from V and 0 bases from J, with 13 bases in between. The CDR3 bases that were read are TGCAGTGCTAGAGAATTAGCGGAGGGGAGCACAGATACG. Translated: CSARELAEGSTDT. The whole CDR3 is CSARELAEGSTDTQYF.

A remark on this clone: Read data end 3 residues before the CDR3 end; the end is taken from the germline J gene. The chain links TRBV20-1 to TRBJ2-5, with a possible D match to TRBD2 (6 bases). V shed 0 bases and J shed 4 bases, with 18 bases lying between them. CDR1 DFQATT and CDR2 SNEGSKA come from the germline V gene (reference sequence). This CDR3 has 16 residues. The CDR3: CSARDKTGTLLETQYF. Partial CDR3 DNA: TGCAGTGCTAGAGATAAAACGGGGACTCTGTTAGAGACC.

Judged by frequency, this clone is medium-sized. CDR3 in amino acids: CASSRDGQPYEQYF. CDR3 DNA (partial): TGTGCCAGCAGCAGAGACGGACAGCCCTACGAG. V gene TRBV7-9 combines with J gene TRBJ2-7; the D gene is possibly TRBD1 (6 bases). The CDR3 end is not reached by the read, which stops 3 residues before it; the germline J gene fills it in. The CDR3 is 14 amino acids. Germline lookup yields CDR1 SEHNR and CDR2 FQNEAQ (reference sequence). Trimming left V 5 bases short and J 2 bases short, with 13 bases between.

Notes on this clone: Sequencing ends 3 residues short of the CDR3 end; the germline J gene provides the rest. V usage is TRBV14 and J usage is TRBJ2-1; D might be TRBD2 (6 bases). CDR1 and CDR2 from the germline V gene are SGHDN and FVKESK. V shed 7 bases and J shed 1 base, with 17 bases lying between them. The CDR3 runs to 16 residues. The covered CDR3 bases are TGTGCCAGCACCCTAGAACGGGACTCGTCCTACAATGAG. Translated, it gives CASTLERDSSYNE. The complete CDR3 protein is CASTLERDSSYNEQFF.

A note on this clone: The CDR3 extends 3 residues past the end of the read, so its final part is completed from the germline J gene. This same CDR3 is encoded by further DNA sequences in the sample. The rearrangement joins TRBV14 to TRBJ1-2; 8 bases align to TRBD1. Germline CDR1 is SGHDN and CDR2 is FVKESK. This CDR3 contains 16 residues. With V trimmed by 2 bases and J by 4 bases, 9 bases remained unmatched. CDR3 bases read: TGTGCCAGCAGCCAACAGGGACAGGATAATATCTATGGC. Residues: CASSQQGQDNIYG. The full CDR3 reads CASSQQGQDNIYGYTF.

The CDR3 spells CASSLGQGFSEQFF. The sequenced CDR3 bases are TGTGCCAGCAGTTTGGGACAGGGCTTTTCTGAG. V is TRBV28 and J is TRBJ2-1, with TRBD1 identical over 9 bases. The sequence runs out 3 residues before the end of the CDR3; the remainder is reconstructed from the germline J gene. The germline CDR1 and CDR2 sequences are MDHEN and SYDVKM. The CDR3 is made up of 14 amino acids. V gave up 3 bases and J gave up 9 bases; unmatched junction bases: 6. Drawing the rest from reference TRBV28 and TRBJ2-1, the complete variable domain is DVKVTQSSRYLVKRTGEKVFLECVQDMDHENMFWYRQDPGLGLRLIYFSYDVKMKEKGDIPEGYSVSREKKERFSLILESASTNQTSMYLCASSLGQGFSEQFFGPGTRLTVL.

A remark on this clone: The read finishes 3 residues shy of the CDR3 end, and the germline J gene is used to complete it. This rearrangement joins TRBV7-2 to TRBJ1-6; 9 bases line up with TRBD1. V was pared by 0 bases and J by 8 bases, with 5 bases of the junction left unmatched. The V gene's germline CDR1 is SGHTA and CDR2 FQGNSA. This CDR3 is 16 amino acids long. Incomplete CDR3 DNA: TGTGCCAGCAGCTTAGCGACAGGACAGGGGTATTCACCC. Encoded protein: CASSLATGQGYSP. In full, the CDR3 reads CASSLATGQGYSPLHF.

Comments on this clone: The observed sequence ends 3 residues before the CDR3 terminus, with the missing tail filled in from the germline J gene. The V and J genes are TRBV19 and TRBJ2-2; tentatively, D is TRBD2 (6 bases). In germline, CDR1 is LNHDA, CDR2 SQIVND (reference sequence). V dropped 10 bases and J dropped 6 bases, with 18 bases sitting between them. The CDR3 is 14 residues long. CDR3 DNA (partial): TGTGCCACTACGGGACTCCTGTATTCCGGGGAG. Encoded protein: CATTGLLYSGE. Given in full, the CDR3 is CATTGLLYSGELFF.

With regard to this clone: Read coverage stops 3 residues before the CDR3 terminus; the germline J gene supplies the remainder. The chain is built from TRBV6-1 and TRBJ2-2, with 11 bases lining up with TRBD1. Germline assignment: CDR1 MNHNS and CDR2 SASEGT. J lost 4 bases, V lost 4 bases, and 2 bases had no gene match. The CDR3 extends over 15 amino acids. CDR3: CASSGTGGGTGELFF. The sequenced part of the CDR3 DNA is TGTGCCAGCAGTGGGACAGGGGGCGGCACCGGGGAG.

About this clone: The read comes to an end 3 residues before the CDR3 does, leaving the germline J gene to fill in the end. The V call is TRBV2, the J call TRBJ1-2; D gene ambiguous. Per germline, CDR1 SNHLY and CDR2 FYNNEI. This CDR3 has 17 amino acids. The CDR3 bases that were read are TGTGCCAGCAGTGAACGAGCGGGAGCTCCGTGGTCCTACGAC. It codes for CASSERAGAPWSYD. The full-length CDR3 reads as CASSERAGAPWSYDYTF.

A note on this clone: The CDR3 end falls 3 residues outside the read, so it is completed with the germline J gene. The chain uses TRBV30 and TRBJ2-1, with a tentative D call TRBD2 (6 bases). CDR1 is GTSNPN, CDR2 SVGIG, per germline (reference sequence). The CDR3 extends over 14 amino acids. V lost 3 bases to trimming and J lost 6 bases, with 15 bases between them. The CDR3 sequence is CAWRGSGKFNEQFF. CDR3 DNA, as far as it was read: TGTGCCTGGAGGGGTAGCGGCAAATTCAATGAG.

As regards this clone: The read finishes 3 residues shy of the CDR3 end, and the germline J gene is used to complete it. The chain carries TRBV2 and TRBJ2-3, with 9 bases matching TRBD1. This CDR3 contains 15 residues. CDR1 and CDR2 from the germline V gene are SNHLY and FYNNEI. J was trimmed by 6 bases and V by 5 bases; bases with no gene match: 9. The CDR3 sequence is CASSPTGGGEDTQYF. The part of the CDR3 DNA that was read is TGTGCCAGCAGTCCCACAGGGGGCGGGGAGGATACG.

On this clone itself: The CDR3 end is not reached by the read, which stops 3 residues before it; the germline J gene fills it in. This chain uses TRBV7-2 with TRBJ2-1, with 9 bases that match TRBD2. The CDR3 spans 15 residues. Losses at the gene ends were 8 bases for V and 6 bases for J; bases not matched to a gene: 11. The germline gives CDR1 SGHTA, CDR2 FQGNSA. The chain's CDR3 is CASRRLAGHGNEQFF. CDR3 DNA (partial): TGTGCCAGCCGCCGCCTAGCGGGACACGGCAATGAG. Full variable domain (rest looked up from reference TRBV7-2 and TRBJ2-1): GAGVSQSPSNKVTEKGKDVELRCDPISGHTALYWYRQSLGQGLEFLIYFQGNSAPDKSGLPSDRFSAERTGGSVSTLTIQRTQQEDSAVYLCASRRLAGHGNEQFFGPGTRLTVL.

Worth noting for this clone: The read stops 3 residues short of the end of the CDR3; the missing end is completed from the germline J gene. This chain connects TRBV9 to TRBJ2-5; TRBD2 matches at 13 bases. V dropped 3 bases and J dropped 4; count of bases not matched to a gene: 12. The CDR3 loop spans 18 amino acids. Germline V gene sequence: CDR1 SGDLS, CDR2 YYNGEE. This CDR3 reads CASSGAITSGRAPETQYF. The part of the CDR3 DNA that was read is TGTGCCAGCAGCGGCGCAATTACTAGCGGGAGGGCCCCAGAGACC.

The CDR3 protein is CASSFSSTYEQYF. The sequenced CDR3 bases are TGTGCCAGCAGTTTTAGCTCGACCTACGAG. V usage is TRBV28 and J usage is TRBJ2-7; D gene uncertain. The read is 3 residues too short to cover the CDR3 end, so that end is filled in from the germline J gene. From germline, CDR1 is MDHEN and CDR2 SYDVKM. The CDR3 length is 13 residues. With 3 bases removed from V and 2 bases from J, the gap between germline ends came to 8 bases.

Note on this clone: The read gets to within 3 residues of the CDR3 end, and the germline J gene fills in the rest. The chain combines TRBV30 with TRBJ1-6, with 7 bases fitting TRBD1. The length of the CDR3 is 12 residues. CDR1 and CDR2 from the germline V gene are GTSNPN and SVGIG (reference sequence). After removal of 4 bases from V and 6 bases from J, the junction contained 0 bases not matched to a gene. The CDR3 loop reads CAWTGGNSPLHF. The CDR3 bases that were read are TGTGCCTGGACAGGGGGTAATTCACCC. The full variable domain, in which reference TRBV30 and TRBJ1-6 provide the parts outside the CDR3, is SQTIHQWPATLVQPVGSPLSLECTVEGTSNPNLYWYRQAAGRGLQLLFYSVGIGQISSEVPQNLSASRPQDRQFILSSKKLLLSDSGFYLCAWTGGNSPLHFGNGTRLTVT.

Details on this clone: The observed sequence ends 3 residues before the CDR3 terminus, with the missing tail filled in from the germline J gene. The chain carries TRBV30 and TRBJ2-2; 12 nucleotides agree with TRBD2. Germline V gene lookup returns CDR1 GTSNPN and CDR2 SVGIG (reference sequence). With V trimmed by 5 bases and J by 6 bases, 7 bases remained unmatched. The CDR3 is 15 residues long. CDR3 DNA, as far as it was read: TGTGCCTGGGACCGGACTAGCGGGAATGCCGGGGAG. Translation gives CAWDRTSGNAGE. The entire CDR3 sequence reads CAWDRTSGNAGELFF.

Comments on this clone: Read sequence stops 3 residues before the CDR3 end, and the germline J gene provides the missing end. The V call is TRBV5-1, the J call TRBJ1-2; 11 bases are shared with TRBD1. In germline, CDR1 is SGHRS, CDR2 YFSETQ. The CDR3 runs 15 residues. CDR3 region: CASSHGQGAIDTYTF. The CDR3 DNA, read in part, is TGCGCCAGCAGCCACGGACAGGGGGCTATAGATACC. Full variable domain (rest looked up from reference TRBV5-1 and TRBJ1-2): KAGVTQTPRYLIKTRGQQVTLSCSPISGHRSVSWYQQTPGQGLQFLFEYFSETQRNKGNFPGRFSGRQFSNSRSEMNVSTLELGDSALYLCASSHGQGAIDTYTFGSGTRLTVV.

Comments on this clone: The read ends 3 residues shy of where the CDR3 ends; the end is completed using the germline J gene. The V and J genes are TRBV7-9 and TRBJ1-2; D unresolved. This CDR3 comprises 13 residues. V lost 1 base and J 2 bases, leaving 5 bases between the germline ends. From germline, CDR1 is SEHNR and CDR2 FQNEAQ (reference sequence). The chain's CDR3 is CASSLERNYGYTF. The CDR3 bases that were read are TGTGCCAGCAGCTTAGAAAGGAACTATGGC.

A word on this clone: Coverage ceases 3 residues before the CDR3 finishes, and the germline J gene fills in the end. The J gene is TRBJ1-2, the V gene TRBV7-2; no firm D call. CDR1 is SGHTA, CDR2 FQGNSA, per germline. The V end was cut by 6 bases, the J end by 6 bases, with 17 bases between. This CDR3 has 14 residues. The CDR3 bases that were read are TGTGCCAGCAGTCCTCACACGGACTATAATGGC. As protein: CASSPHTDYNG. The complete CDR3 reads CASSPHTDYNGYTF.

Notes on this clone: The CDR3 end lies 3 residues beyond the end of the read and is filled in from the germline J gene. This specimen includes other DNA sequences encoding the same CDR3. This rearrangement joins TRBV11-3 to TRBJ2-7, with TRBD2 matching 7 bases. The trim removed 1 base at V and 6 bases at J, leaving 9 bases unmatched. CDR1 is SGHNT, CDR2 YENEEA, per germline. The CDR3 runs to 15 residues. CDR3: CASSLVSGASPEQYF. The DNA read from the CDR3 is TGTGCCAGCAGCTTAGTAAGCGGGGCGTCCCCCGAG.

On this clone itself: The read falls 3 residues short of the CDR3 end, and the missing part is taken from the germline J gene. The chain couples TRBV20-1 to TRBJ2-2, with TRBD1 matching 7 bases. Germline V CDR1 and CDR2: DFQATT, SNEGSKA (reference sequence). The CDR3 consists of 13 residues. CDR3 sequence: CSAPGQDNSPLFF. Partial CDR3 DNA: TGCAGTGCTCCCGGACAGGATAATTCACCG.